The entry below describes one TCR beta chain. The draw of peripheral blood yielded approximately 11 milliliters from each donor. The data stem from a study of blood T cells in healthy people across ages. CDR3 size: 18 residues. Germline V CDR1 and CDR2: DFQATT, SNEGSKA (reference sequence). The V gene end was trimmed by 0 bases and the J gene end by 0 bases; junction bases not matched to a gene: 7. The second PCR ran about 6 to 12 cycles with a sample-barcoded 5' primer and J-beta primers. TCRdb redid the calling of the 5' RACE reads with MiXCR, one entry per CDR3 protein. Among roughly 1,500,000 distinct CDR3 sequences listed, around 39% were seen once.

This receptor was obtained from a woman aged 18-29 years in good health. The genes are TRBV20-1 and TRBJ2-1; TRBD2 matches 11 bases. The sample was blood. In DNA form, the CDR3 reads TGCAGTGCTAGAGATCTTAGCGGGGGGGATTTCTCCTACAATGAGCAGTTCTTC. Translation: CSARDLSGGDFSYNEQFF.